This TCR beta chain originates from a study of T cells in Graves' hyperthyroidism and ophthalmopathy. About the research overall: At initial diagnosis, before any treatment had begun, peripheral blood was obtained. Study-wide results and caveats: Appearing also in blood were most of the thyroid clonotypes expanded above 0.001.

For ophthalmopathy patients, the Clinical Activity Score was at least 3 and the NOSPECS grade at least 4; duration was under 3 months. RNA transcripts served as the template for amplifying TCR beta CDR3 regions. HTBI primers were the set used in a first-round RT-PCR of the TCR CDR3. One entry per CDR3 protein, called by TCRdb with MiXCR from the multiplex PCR reads. The table shows a few hundred thousand distinct CDR3 sequences, with 13% to 15% occurring only once. The CDR3 extends over 16 amino acids. CDR1 and CDR2 from the germline V gene are DFQATT and SNEGSKA (reference sequence). V shed 2 bases and J shed 4 bases, with 19 bases lying between them. Many counts were recorded for this clonotype. Its target is not known.

This clonotype was obtained from a woman between 25 and 40 years old with Graves' ophthalmopathy. Material: blood. V is TRBV20-1 and J is TRBJ2-3; D is undetermined. The CDR3 DNA reads as TGCAGTGCTAGAAGGGCCGACAATTCTTGGGCAGATACGCAGTATTTT. Protein: CSARRADNSWADTQYF.